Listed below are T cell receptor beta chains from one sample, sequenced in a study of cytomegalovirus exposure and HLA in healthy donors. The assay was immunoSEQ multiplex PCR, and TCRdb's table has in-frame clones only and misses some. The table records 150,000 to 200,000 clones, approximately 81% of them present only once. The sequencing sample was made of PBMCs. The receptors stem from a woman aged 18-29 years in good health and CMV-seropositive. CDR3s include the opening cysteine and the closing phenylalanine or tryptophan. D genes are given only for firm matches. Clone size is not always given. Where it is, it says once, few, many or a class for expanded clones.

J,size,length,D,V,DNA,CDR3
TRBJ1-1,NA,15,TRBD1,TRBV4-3,TGCGCCAGCAGCCTTTGGGACAGGTCCGGCACTGAAGCTTTCTTT,CASSLWDRSGTEAFF
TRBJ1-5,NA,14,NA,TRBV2,TGTGCCAGCAGGGGAGATAGAGGGGGTCAGCCCCAGCATTTT,CASRGDRGGQPQHF
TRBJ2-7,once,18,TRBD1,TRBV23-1,TGCGCCAGCAGTCAATCAAGGGGAAACAGGGGGAACTCCTACGAGCAGTACTTC,CASSQSRGNRGNSYEQYF
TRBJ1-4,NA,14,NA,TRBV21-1,TGTGCCAGCAGCAAAGGGAGTGTGGATTCGAGACTGTTTTTT,CASSKGSVDSRLFF
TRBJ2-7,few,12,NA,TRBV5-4,TGTGCCAGCAGCTTAGGCGGCTACGAGCAGTACTTC,CASSLGGYEQYF
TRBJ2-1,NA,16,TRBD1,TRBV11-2,TGTGCCAGCAGCGAGAGGCAGGACAGGGGGGACAATGAGCAGTTCTTC,CASSERQDRGDNEQFF
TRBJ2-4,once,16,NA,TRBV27,TGTGCCAGCAGTCAAACCGGGACAAGGGCGTCAAACATTCAGTACTTC,CASSQTGTRASNIQYF
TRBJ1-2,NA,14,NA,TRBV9,TGTGCCAGCAGCGTAGATCCAGTCAACTATGGCTACACCTTC,CASSVDPVNYGYTF
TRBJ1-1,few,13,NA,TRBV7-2,TGTGCCAGCACCGTCGGGGTGAACACTGAAGCTTTCTTT,CASTVGVNTEAFF
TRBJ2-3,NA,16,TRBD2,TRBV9,TGTGCCAGCAGCGTGGGGACTAGCGGGGGGTTAGATACGCAGTATTTT,CASSVGTSGGLDTQYF
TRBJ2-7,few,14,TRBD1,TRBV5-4,TGTGCCAGCAGCTTAGCGACAGGGAACTACGAGCAGTACTTC,CASSLATGNYEQYF
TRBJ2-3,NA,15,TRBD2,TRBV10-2,TGCGCCAGCAGGTCCCTAGCGGGGATTACAGATACGCAGTATTTT,CASRSLAGITDTQYF
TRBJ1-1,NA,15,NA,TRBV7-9,TGTGCCAGCAGCTTAAGCTCGGGGGTTCGAGATGAAGCTTTCTTT,CASSLSSGVRDEAFF
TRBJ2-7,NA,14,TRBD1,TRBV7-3,TGTGCCAGCAGCTTAGGGGACAGGGTCAACGAGCAGTACTTC,CASSLGDRVNEQYF
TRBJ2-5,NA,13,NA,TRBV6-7,TGTGCCAGCAGTTACTCGCAGGGAGAGACCCAGTACTTC,CASSYSQGETQYF
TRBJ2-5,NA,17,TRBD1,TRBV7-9,TGTGCCAGCAGCAACCCCACCGTTAGAGGGGGCCCAGAGACCCAGTACTTC,CASSNPTVRGGPETQYF
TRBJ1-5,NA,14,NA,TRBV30,TGTGCCTGGAGTGAAGGCGGGAGATGGCAGCCCCAGCATTTT,CAWSEGGRWQPQHF
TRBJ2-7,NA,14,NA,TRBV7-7,TGTGCCAGCAGCGAGGGACTCGCACCTTACGAGCAGTACTTC,CASSEGLAPYEQYF
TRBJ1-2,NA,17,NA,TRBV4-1,TGCGCCAGCAGCCAAGTCGTCCCCCCCAGGTTTGTATCTGGCTACACCTTC,CASSQVVPPRFVSGYTF
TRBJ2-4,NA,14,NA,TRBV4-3,TGCGCCAGCAGCCAAGACGGCGGGGTAAACATTCAGTACTTC,CASSQDGGVNIQYF
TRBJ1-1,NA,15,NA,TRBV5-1,TGCGCCAGCAGCTTATCCGGTTGGGACTTCACTGAAGCTTTCTTT,CASSLSGWDFTEAFF
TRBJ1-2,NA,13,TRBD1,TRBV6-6,TGTGCCAGCAGGGGAGCGACAGGGTATGGCTACACCTTC,CASRGATGYGYTF
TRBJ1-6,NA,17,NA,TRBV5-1,TGCGCCAGCAGCTTGGATCCGGGGAGCTCCTATAATTCACCCCTCCACTTT,CASSLDPGSSYNSPLHF
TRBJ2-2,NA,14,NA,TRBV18,TGTGCCAGCTCAGCCTCTACAGGAGTCGGGGAGCTGTTTTTT,CASSASTGVGELFF
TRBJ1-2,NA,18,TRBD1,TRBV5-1,TGCGCCAGTCTATTTTCCGGGACAGAATATAACTATGGCTACACGTTCGCCTTC,CASLFSGTEYNYGYTFAF
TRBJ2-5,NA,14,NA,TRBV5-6,TGTGCCAGCAGCTTGGAAGTAGAGAAAGAGACCCAGTACTTC,CASSLEVEKETQYF
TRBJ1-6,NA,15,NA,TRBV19,TGTGCCAGTAGTACACAGGGTCTTGGTAATTCACCCCTCCACTTT,CASSTQGLGNSPLHF
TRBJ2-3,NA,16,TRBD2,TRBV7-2,TGTGCCAGCAGCTTACTAGCGGGGGTGTCTGGGAGAGCGCAGTATTTT,CASSLLAGVSGRAQYF
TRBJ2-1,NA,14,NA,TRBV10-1,TGCGCCAGCAGTGAGTCCGGGGACGACAGGAGGCCGTTCTTC,CASSESGDDRRPFF
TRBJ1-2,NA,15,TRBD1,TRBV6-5,TGTGCCAGCAGTTACCTCCGGACAGGGGGTGGCGGCTACACCTTC,CASSYLRTGGGGYTF
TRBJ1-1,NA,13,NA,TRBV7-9,TGTGCCAGCAGCAGGGAAAGGGGCACTGAAGCTTTCTTT,CASSRERGTEAFF
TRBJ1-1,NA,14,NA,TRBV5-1,TGCGCCAGCAGCTTTCAGGGGAGTAATACTGAAGCTTTCTTT,CASSFQGSNTEAFF
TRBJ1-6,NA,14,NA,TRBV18,TGTGCCAGCTCACTGGGGCCCGTTAATTCACCCCTCCACTTT,CASSLGPVNSPLHF
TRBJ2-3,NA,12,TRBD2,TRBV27,TGTGCCAGCAGTTTAGGGGGGGGGACGCAGTATTTT,CASSLGGGTQYF
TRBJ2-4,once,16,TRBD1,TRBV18,TGTGCCAGCTCACCCATGCAGGGGGTTAAGGAAAACATTCAGTACTTC,CASSPMQGVKENIQYF
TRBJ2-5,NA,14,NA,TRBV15,TGTGCCACCAGCAGAACCGGAGCCCAAGAGACCCAGTACTTC,CATSRTGAQETQYF
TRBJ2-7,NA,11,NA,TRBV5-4,TGTGCCAGCAGCGACGGAGACGAGCAGTACTTC,CASSDGDEQYF
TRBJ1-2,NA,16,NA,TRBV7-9,TGTGCCAGCAGCCCCGTGGGGCAGGGCTACCTCTATGGCTACACCTTC,CASSPVGQGYLYGYTF
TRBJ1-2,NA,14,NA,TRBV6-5,TGTGCCAGCAGTTACTCCGGGGGGCTGAGGGGCTACACCTTC,CASSYSGGLRGYTF
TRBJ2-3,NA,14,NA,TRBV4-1,TGCGCCAGCAGCCAAGTAAGCGCCACAGATACGCAGTATTTT,CASSQVSATDTQYF
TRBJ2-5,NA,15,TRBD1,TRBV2,TGTGCCAGCAGTTACGGGGACAGGGTCCAAGAGACCCAGTACTTC,CASSYGDRVQETQYF
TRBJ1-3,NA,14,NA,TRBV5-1,TGCGCCAGCAGATTTCAGGGTTCTGGAAACACCATATATTTT,CASRFQGSGNTIYF
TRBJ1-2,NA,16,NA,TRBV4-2,TGTGCCAGCAGCCAAGATTTGGGGGAGGGGAACTATGGCTACACCTTC,CASSQDLGEGNYGYTF
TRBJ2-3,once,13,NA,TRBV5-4,TGTGCCAGCAGCTTGCCTGAGCTTGATACGCAGTATTTT,CASSLPELDTQYF
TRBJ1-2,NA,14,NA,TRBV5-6,TGTGCCAGCAGCTTGAGAGGAGCCAACTATGGCTACACCTTC,CASSLRGANYGYTF
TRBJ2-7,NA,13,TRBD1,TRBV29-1,TGCAGCGCCTCCGGGACAGGACTTGGAGAGCAGTACTTC,CSASGTGLGEQYF
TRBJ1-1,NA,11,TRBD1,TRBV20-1,TGCAGTGCTATACAGGGGGGGGAAGCTTTCTTT,CSAIQGGEAFF
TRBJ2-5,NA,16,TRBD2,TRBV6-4,TGTGCCAGCAGTGAAGAAGCGGGGGGGCCCCGGGAGACCCAGTACTTC,CASSEEAGGPRETQYF
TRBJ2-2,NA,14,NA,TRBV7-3,TGTGCCAGCAGCCGGAGGGACAGATCGGGGGAGCTGTTTTTT,CASSRRDRSGELFF